The 21 T cell receptor beta chains reported below all come from one sample, sequenced in a study of beta chain features in type 1 diabetes. Study results and caveats: Among patients with Type 1 diabetes, TCRB CDR3s were moderately but significantly shorter in every one of the four CD4+ subsets.

Expressed TCRB transcripts were sequenced, since all the RNA that had been isolated was reverse transcribed. Libraries were prepared by immunoSEQ multiplex PCR; TCRdb keeps only in-frame clonotypes and omits some of them. The sample has some 160,000 clones; 7% to 9.5% are singletons. These TCRs' antigens remain unknown. The source material was central memory CD4+ T cells from blood. The receptors come from a woman aged 25 to 39 with type 1 diabetes.

This clone has just a few counts. The V and J genes are TRBV18 and TRBJ2-1, with D perhaps matching TRBD1 (6 bases). Germline V gives CDR1 KGHSH, CDR2 LQKENI. With 10 bases removed from V and 8 bases from J, the gap between germline ends came to 18 bases. The length of the CDR3 is 13 residues. CDR3 in amino acids: CATVNPQGDEQFF. CDR3 coding DNA: TGTGCCACCGTCAACCCACAGGGAGATGAGCAGTTCTTC.

This clone has only a few counts. CDR3 DNA sequence: TGTGCCAGCAGCCCTAGACAGGGTGGTGGCTACACCTTC. It yields the protein CASSPRQGGGYTF. The rearrangement links TRBV11-3 to TRBJ1-2; 7 bases align to TRBD1. Losses at the gene ends were 5 bases for V and 7 bases for J; bases not matched to a gene: 7. Germline V gene data show CDR1 as SGHNT and CDR2 as YENEEA. The CDR3 spans 13 residues.

This clone was found a few times. The chain links TRBV4-1 to TRBJ1-1, with D perhaps TRBD1 (5 bases). The CDR3 is 13 amino acids. V lost 3 bases, J lost 8 bases, and 13 bases lay in between. The germline gives CDR1 MGHRA, CDR2 YSYEKL. CDR3 residues: CASSHRVGAEAFF. The CDR3 DNA reads TGCGCCAGCAGCCACAGGGTTGGTGCAGAAGCTTTCTTT.

The chain recombines TRBV5-6 with TRBJ1-4; 9 positions agree with TRBD1. Germline assignment: CDR1 SGHDT and CDR2 YYEEEE. The CDR3 loop spans 13 amino acids. V was clipped by 5 bases and J by 8 bases; unmatched bases: 4. CDR3 coding DNA: TGTGCCAGCAGAGGACAGGGGATGGAAAAACTGTTTTTT. It yields the protein CASRGQGMEKLFF.

Only a few counts were recorded for this clone. V gene TRBV12-5 combines with J gene TRBJ2-3, with 7 bases fitting TRBD2. V trimming: 1 base; J trimming: 2 bases; junction bases outside the gene matches: 6. The germline V gene encodes CDR1 LGHNT and CDR2 FRNRAP. This CDR3 spans 16 amino acids. CDR3 in amino acids: CASGLGITSATDTQYF. The DNA for the CDR3 is TGTGCTAGTGGTTTGGGAATTACTAGCGCCACAGATACGCAGTATTTT.

The chain recombines TRBV7-2 with TRBJ2-5, with D perhaps TRBD1 (6 bases). The CDR3 extends over 14 amino acids. Germline V lookup: CDR1 SGHTA, CDR2 FQGNSA. Trimming removed 1 base at V and 5 bases at J, with 11 bases between. CDR3 bases: TGTGCCAGCAGCTTAGGCTCGAGGGGGGAGACCCAGTACTTC. It is translated as CASSLGSRGETQYF.

This clone was detected a few times. The rearrangement joins TRBV7-8 to TRBJ1-5; possible D gene TRBD1, 6 bases. V was pared by 7 bases and J by 0 bases, with 13 bases between. CDR1 and CDR2 (germline): SGHVS, FQNEAQ. This CDR3 is built from 15 residues. In DNA, the CDR3 is TGTGCCAGCACCATACAGGGCCTTAGCAATCAGCCCCAGCATTTT. It specifies CASTIQGLSNQPQHF.

This clone came up a few times. The chain uses TRBV5-1 and TRBJ2-1, with 9 bases lining up with TRBD1. V was pared by 2 bases and J by 6 bases, with 3 bases of the junction left unmatched. Germline loops: CDR1 SGHRS, CDR2 YFSETQ. CDR3 length: 14 residues. DNA for the CDR3: TGCGCCAGCAGCTTATTGACAGGGGGCAATGAGCAGTTCTTC. Translating gives CASSLLTGGNEQFF.

CDR3 DNA sequence: TGTGCCAGCAGCTTATTTGGCCAGGGGGCGCTTGGCTACACCTTC. This encodes CASSLFGQGALGYTF. The chain links TRBV7-9 to TRBJ1-2; TRBD1 aligns across 8 bases. The germline CDR1 and CDR2 sequences are SEHNR and FQNEAQ (reference sequence). CDR3 size: 15 residues. V was pared by 2 bases and J by 7 bases, with 9 bases of the junction left unmatched. The whole variable domain, filled in from reference TRBV7-9 and TRBJ1-2, reads DTGVSQNPRHKITKRGQNVTFRCDPISEHNRLYWYRQTLGQGPEFLTYFQNEAQLEKSRLLSDRFSAERPKGSFSTLEIQRTEQGDSAMYLCASSLFGQGALGYTFGSGTRLTVV.

V and J are TRBV10-3 and TRBJ2-5, with D maybe TRBD2 (5 bases). V was shortened by 3 bases and J by 4 bases, with 24 bases between the two germline ends. The CDR3 consists of 18 residues. The germline V gene encodes CDR1 ENHRY and CDR2 SYGVKD. The CDR3 loop is CAISDGHGGRFLPETQYF. Here the CDR3 DNA reads TGTGCCATCAGTGATGGTCACGGAGGAAGATTTCTTCCAGAGACCCAGTACTTC.

This chain links TRBV18 with TRBJ2-5; D unclear. The CDR3 sequence is 13 residues long. Germline V lookup: CDR1 KGHSH, CDR2 LQKENI. Trimming removed 3 bases from V and 1 base from J, with 6 bases in between. CDR3: CASSPEVQETQYF. The CDR3, as DNA: TGTGCCAGCTCACCCGAGGTCCAAGAGACCCAGTACTTC.

The chain couples TRBV30 to TRBJ1-1, with D maybe TRBD1 (6 bases). The V and J ends lost 0 bases and 0 bases respectively, with 14 bases between them. Per germline, CDR1 GTSNPN and CDR2 SVGIG (reference sequence). This CDR3 comprises 16 residues. The CDR3 reads CAWSVARTGLNTEAFF. CDR3 DNA sequence: TGTGCCTGGAGTGTAGCCCGCACAGGGTTGAACACTGAAGCTTTCTTT. The full variable domain, its missing parts supplied by reference TRBV30 and TRBJ1-1, is SQTIHQWPATLVQPVGSPLSLECTVEGTSNPNLYWYRQAAGRGLQLLFYSVGIGQISSEVPQNLSASRPQDRQFILSSKKLLLSDSGFYLCAWSVARTGLNTEAFFGQGTRLTVV.

This chain links TRBV28 with TRBJ2-7, with a weak D call TRBD1 (6 bases). V lost 5 bases to trimming and J lost 2 bases, with 10 bases between them. The CDR3 extends over 13 amino acids. CDR1 is MDHEN, CDR2 SYDVKM, per germline. In DNA, the CDR3 is TGTGCCAGCAGTAGGGGACATCCCTACGAGCAGTACTTC. It specifies CASSRGHPYEQYF.

This clone was counted only a few times. V gene TRBV19 combines with J gene TRBJ1-5; 8 bases line up with TRBD1. This CDR3 has 15 amino acids. The germline gives CDR1 LNHDA, CDR2 SQIVND (reference sequence). J gave up 4 bases and V 10 bases, and 12 bases lay outside the gene matches. The CDR3 nucleotides read TGTGCCACCGGACCAGGGGGCTGGGGAAATCAGCCCCAGCATTTT. Translation gives CATGPGGWGNQPQHF. Full variable domain (outside the CDR3, taken from reference TRBV19 and TRBJ1-5): DGGITQSPKYLFRKEGQNVTLSCEQNLNHDAMYWYRQDPGQGLRLIYYSQIVNDFQKGDIAEGYSVSREKKESFPLTVTSAQKNPTAFYLCATGPGGWGNQPQHFGDGTRLSIL.

V gene TRBV18 combines with J gene TRBJ2-7; TRBD2 might be the D (6 bases). Germline assignment: CDR1 KGHSH and CDR2 LQKENI. CDR3 size: 14 residues. V lost 3 bases and J lost 3, with 12 bases in between. CDR3 sequence reads: CASSPGTPNYEQYF. CDR3 DNA: TGTGCCAGCTCACCTGGGACTCCTAACTACGAGCAGTACTTC.

This clone appeared a few times. J is TRBJ2-3 and V is TRBV30; 7 bases align to TRBD2. The CDR3 runs to 17 residues. Germline CDR1 is GTSNPN and CDR2 is SVGIG (reference sequence). V shed 3 bases and J 0 bases; nucleotides not matched to a gene: 12. CDR3 nucleotides: TGTGCCTGGAGCGGGGGTGCGGGAGCGGATAGCACAGATACGCAGTATTTT. Its translation: CAWSGGAGADSTDTQYF.

This clone turned up a few times. This sequence joins TRBV18 and TRBJ1-4; TRBD1 agrees at 7 bases. Germline V gives CDR1 KGHSH, CDR2 LQKENI. V was pared by 2 bases and J by 8 bases, with 5 bases of the junction left unmatched. This CDR3 contains 14 residues. The CDR3 region is CASSPKTGMEKLFF. CDR3 nucleotides: TGTGCCAGCTCACCAAAGACAGGGATGGAAAAACTGTTTTTT.

This chain uses TRBV7-9 with TRBJ1-2; D may be TRBD1 (5 bases). V was trimmed by 3 bases and J by 4 bases, leaving 12 bases between them. There are 14 residues in the CDR3. Looked up from germline, CDR1 is SEHNR and CDR2 is FQNEAQ (reference sequence). The CDR3 nucleotides are TGTGCCAGCAGCTTGCAGGGACTAATCTATGGCTACACCTTC. This translates into CASSLQGLIYGYTF.

The rearrangement joins TRBV28 to TRBJ1-1; possible D gene TRBD1, 6 bases. Germline assignment: CDR1 MDHEN and CDR2 SYDVKM. CDR3 length equals 13 residues. V lost 3 bases and J 11 bases, leaving 16 bases between the germline ends. In DNA form, the CDR3 reads TGTGCCAGCAGTTTCCCACAGGGTAGACGGGCTTTCTTT. This translates into CASSFPQGRRAFF.

V gene TRBV30 combines with J gene TRBJ2-3; 10 bases are shared with TRBD2. Germline assignment: CDR1 GTSNPN and CDR2 SVGIG (reference sequence). J was trimmed by 1 base and V by 8 bases; bases with no gene match: 6. This CDR3 contains 14 residues. The CDR3 sequence: CAAALAGGTDTQYF. CDR3 in DNA: TGTGCCGCCGCGCTAGCGGGAGGCACAGATACGCAGTATTTT.

This clone was detected only a few times. CDR3 loop: CASSAKDRGYEQYF. The CDR3 DNA reads TGTGCCAGCAGCGCTAAAGACAGGGGATACGAGCAGTACTTC. This chain connects TRBV5-4 to TRBJ2-7; 8 bases match TRBD1. The ends lost 4 bases at V and 4 bases at J; junction bases unmatched: 7. The CDR3 is 14 amino acids. CDR1 is SGHNT, CDR2 YYREEE, per germline (reference sequence).